The present T cell receptor (beta chain) was sequenced within a study of blood T cells in healthy people across ages (dated by TCRdb to the mid-2010s). Regarding the complete study: Template switching captured roughly one uniquely barcoded TCR beta cDNA molecule per two T cells in model experiments. To avoid experimental bias, donors of different ages were randomly spread across the sequencing lanes. To track age-related changes in TCR beta repertoire diversity, the study relied on deep sequencing normalized with unique cDNA molecular identifiers. Four age groups were formed from the donors: young (average about 17 years), middle-aged (around 37), aged (62) and long-lived (around 82). Two additional independent replicas of 1 million unique cDNA reads from the same blood draw were analyzed for two donors (one aged 18 to 30 and one aged 80 or older). What the research found in general, with its limitations: Since profiling was done on bulk unsorted PBMCs, naive and antigen-experienced compartments could not be conclusively compared. Compared with the aged group, more naive CD4+ T cells, fewer expanded clones and increased TCR diversity were shown by the long-lived group, suggesting age selection. Observed TCR beta diversity per million T cells fell roughly linearly with age, and a significant reduction was already apparent by age roughly 41. Because the CMV infection status of the donors was unknown, age-related changes in expanded clonotypes may potentially have been confounded. Total diversity estimates from one million sequenced T cells were considered lower bounds and underestimates. The percentage of naive T cells measured by flow cytometry correlated strongly with observed TCR beta diversity.

Donors were 39 systemically healthy Caucasian individuals from Russia aged 6 to 90 years. Each donor gave about 9.7 milliliters of peripheral blood, drawn into EDTA-treated Vacutainer tubes. Ficoll-Paque density-gradient centrifugation was used to isolate PBMCs, with at least 6 million obtained per sample. Total RNA was extracted from PBMCs with Trizol reagent, with at least 6 micrograms obtained per sample. For every donor, an aliquot of PBMCs went through flow cytometry to measure the percentages of naive CD45RAhigh/CD27high T cells. Libraries were made using 5' RACE. Data came from an Illumina HiSeq 2500. A second PCR of about 6 to 11 cycles was performed with a sample-barcoded 5' primer and a J-beta primer mix. A unique molecular identifier was introduced onto each TCR beta cDNA molecule by a template-switch 5' adaptor carrying 12 random nucleotides. At least 2.5 million CDR3-containing paired-end reads were obtained from each sample. All of the RNA was converted into first-strand cDNA using the Mint cDNA synthesis kit, with a TRBC-specific oligonucleotide serving as the primer. All cDNA was treated with uracil-DNA glycosylase and then went through a first 18-cycle PCR with the universal primers M1SS and BC2_uni_R. The original methods were these. For normalization, 1 million high-quality reads, each with a distinct molecular identifier, were randomly selected from each sample. Reads sharing molecular identifiers were discarded rather than binned into consensus sequences. MiTCR, run with a Q25 quality threshold and the strictest error-elimination algorithm, handled CDR3 identification, clonotype clustering and error correction. Lower-bound total TCR beta diversity was estimated with a nonparametric unseen species model using Euler transformation. Using fastp trimming at Q25 and MiXCR clonotype assembly, TCRdb reanalyzed the public sequencing data and kept in-frame beta chains. Rows merge per CDR3 protein into single entries with the most common DNA and genes. The authors' filters were not applied to this entry. The sample records under 800,000 distinct CDR3 sequences, about 40% of which are singletons. Together, the top ten hold roughly 19% of the sample.

A remark on this clonotype: No cognate antigen has been identified for it. No much larger clone is present one base from it, and per-base qualities are unavailable.

The CDR3 runs 16 amino acids, cysteine and phenylalanine included. CDR3 DNA is the only sequence kept; it has 48 bases, read in frame from the first base. V lost 0 bases and J lost 4 bases, and the count of bases not matched to a germline gene is 7. The germline V gene (reference sequence) yields SGHKS for CDR1 and YYEKEE for CDR2. The sample was blood. The sequence links TRBV5-5 to TRBJ2-1, with 7 central nucleotides matching TRBD2. The receptor's source is a woman aged 55-69 years in good health. The CDR3 protein: CASSLGSTSPYNEQFF. DNA sequence: TGTGCCAGCAGCTTGGGCTCGACTAGCCCATACAATGAGCAGTTCTTC.